Listed below are T cell receptor beta chains from one sample, sequenced in a study of OX40 agonist ivuxolimab in advanced cancers. Some clones are missing from TCRdb's copy, which holds only in-frame ones; the method was immunoSEQ multiplex PCR. This sample has some 69,000 clones, with around 90% found just once. Sequencing was performed on CD4+ or CD8+ T cells sorted from blood, taken in a trial of the OX40 agonist ivuxolimab. Receptors were obtained from an adult with an advanced solid tumor such as melanoma, head and neck, liver or kidney cancer. The conserved cysteine and the conserved F or W are not part of the CDR3 here. Fields, in order: J gene, clone size, CDR3 length, V gene, CDR3 protein. Size is omitted from some rows. Given values are once, few, many or a class for expanded clones.

j_call: TRBJ2-3
clone_size: -
cdr3_length: 13
v_call: TRBV6-5
cdr3_aa: ASSYSAGATDTQY

j_call: TRBJ2-5
clone_size: -
cdr3_length: 11
v_call: TRBV7-9
cdr3_aa: ASPGDREETQY

j_call: TRBJ2-1
clone_size: -
cdr3_length: 12
v_call: TRBV29-1
cdr3_aa: SVEDSGILNEQF

j_call: TRBJ2-1
clone_size: -
cdr3_length: 9
v_call: TRBV7-2
cdr3_aa: ASSPEVEQF

j_call: TRBJ2-3
clone_size: -
cdr3_length: 12
v_call: TRBV7-2
cdr3_aa: ASSFGASTDTQY

j_call: TRBJ2-2
clone_size: -
cdr3_length: 13
v_call: TRBV2
cdr3_aa: ASSAGLAGTGELF

j_call: TRBJ2-3
clone_size: once
cdr3_length: 14
v_call: TRBV7-2
cdr3_aa: ASSPAGGVGTDTQY

j_call: TRBJ2-3
clone_size: -
cdr3_length: 10
v_call: TRBV11-3
cdr3_aa: ASSATKDTQY

j_call: TRBJ2-2
clone_size: few
cdr3_length: 12
v_call: TRBV19
cdr3_aa: ASRGQGTTGELF

j_call: TRBJ2-5
clone_size: -
cdr3_length: 9
v_call: TRBV6-5
cdr3_aa: ASRTAETQY

j_call: TRBJ2-4
clone_size: -
cdr3_length: 13
v_call: TRBV28
cdr3_aa: ASSSQGQGNPIQY

j_call: TRBJ2-7
clone_size: -
cdr3_length: 11
v_call: TRBV7-2
cdr3_aa: ASSLVREFEQY

j_call: TRBJ1-5
clone_size: few
cdr3_length: 12
v_call: TRBV7-3
cdr3_aa: ASSPAGARQPQH

j_call: TRBJ1-5
clone_size: -
cdr3_length: 14
v_call: TRBV28
cdr3_aa: ASSPRRGAGNQPQH

j_call: TRBJ1-3
clone_size: -
cdr3_length: 13
v_call: TRBV6-6
cdr3_aa: ASKRQGSAGNTIY

j_call: TRBJ2-3
clone_size: -
cdr3_length: 12
v_call: TRBV30
cdr3_aa: AWSVRQGANTQY

j_call: TRBJ2-6
clone_size: -
cdr3_length: 15
v_call: TRBV5-4
cdr3_aa: ASSLTSGSSGANVLT

j_call: TRBJ1-1
clone_size: -
cdr3_length: 13
v_call: TRBV5-4
cdr3_aa: ASSAGSAMNTEAF